The T cell receptor (beta chain) described here comes from a study of identical twins. Study findings and constraints: Clonotypes of the beta chain that were abundant in cord blood carried fewer insertions (memory repertoires showed none). Within twin pairs, the out-of-frame alpha sequences they shared showed excess low generation probability.

Only a few counts were recorded for this clonotype. Its antigen is undetermined. TCRdb analysed the 5' RACE reads with MiXCR anew, one entry per CDR3 protein. The table shows roughly 710,000 distinct CDR3 sequences, with roughly 6% occurring only once. V shed 2 bases and J shed 5 bases, with 9 bases lying between them. The CDR3 has 13 amino acids. Germline V gene data show CDR1 as SGHRS and CDR2 as YFSETQ. This TCR was sampled from a man younger than 35 in good health. The V call is TRBV5-1, the J call TRBJ2-3; D ambiguous. Sequencing was carried out using naive T cells sorted from blood. Here the CDR3 DNA reads TGCGCCAGCAGCTTAGTCCGCTTAGATACGCAGTATTTT. Amino acids: CASSLVRLDTQYF.